This TCR beta chain was recovered during a study of T cell responses to AZD1222 COVID-19 vaccine. Comments on this clone: Its antigen is currently unknown.

V lost 4 bases and J lost 1, with 11 bases in between. CDR1 is SGHRS and CDR2 is YFSETQ in the germline V gene. The CDR3 is 14 residues long. Sequencing used immunoSEQ multiplex PCR; TCRdb keeps in-frame clones, though not all of them. Seen here are about 270,000 clones, around 93% observed once, and the top ten hold approximately 0.52%. General study results and limits: Clonal diversity may have been underestimated, and the donors were mostly white British, with more females than males. Unmutated variant regions are reportedly targeted by nearly half of spike-specific TCRs. CD4 TCRs covered the whole spike, strongest at regions 160-218 and 743-854. Spike-specific TCR breadth and depth went up after people got two AZD1222 doses.

The genes are TRBV5-1 and TRBJ1-1; tentative D call: TRBD1 (5 bases). The sequencing used peripheral blood, collected 28 days after the second AZD1222 dose. This TCR derives from an adult who received the AZD1222 COVID-19 vaccine. The CDR3 spells CASSPYGGNTEAFF. In DNA, the CDR3 is TGCGCCAGCAGCCCCTACGGGGGGAACACTGAAGCTTTCTTT.